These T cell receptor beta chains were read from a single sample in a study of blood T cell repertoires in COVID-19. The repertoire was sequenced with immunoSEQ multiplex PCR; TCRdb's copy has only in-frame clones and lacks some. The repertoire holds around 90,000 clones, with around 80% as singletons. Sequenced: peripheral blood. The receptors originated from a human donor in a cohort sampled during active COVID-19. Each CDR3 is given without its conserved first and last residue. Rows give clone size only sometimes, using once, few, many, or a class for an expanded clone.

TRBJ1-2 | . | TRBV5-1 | ASSAQGGGYGYT
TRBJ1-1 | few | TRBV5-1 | ASSFTENTEAF
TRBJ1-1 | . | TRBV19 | ASITEAF
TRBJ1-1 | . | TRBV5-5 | ASSSLLRKGAF
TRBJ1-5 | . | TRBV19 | ASSIDLGAQGQPQH
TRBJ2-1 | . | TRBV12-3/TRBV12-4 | ASSVEQGREQF
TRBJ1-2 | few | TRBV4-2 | ASKGGEGYT
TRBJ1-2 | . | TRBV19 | ASSIDSPSGMEGTDYGYT
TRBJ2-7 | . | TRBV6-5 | ASQGGVLGEQY
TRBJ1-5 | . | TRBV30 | AWRGQGSTQPQH
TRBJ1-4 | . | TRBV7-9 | ASSLTTEEKLF
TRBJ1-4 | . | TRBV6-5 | ASRGTGGNEKLF
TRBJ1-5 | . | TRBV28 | ASTQNSNQPQH
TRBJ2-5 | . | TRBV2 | AFHGTAQETQY
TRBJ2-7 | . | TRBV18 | ASSMGLAYEQY
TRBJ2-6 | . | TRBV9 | ASSAQRRSGANVLT
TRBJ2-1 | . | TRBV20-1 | SARRLGEQF
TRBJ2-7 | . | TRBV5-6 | ASSEPGHRAIRQY
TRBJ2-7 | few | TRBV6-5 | ASTLDRFSYEQY
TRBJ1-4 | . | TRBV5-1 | ASTPTGGRANEKLF
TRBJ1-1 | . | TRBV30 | AWTQGVSTEAF
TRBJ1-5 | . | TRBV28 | ASSGTGDNQPQH
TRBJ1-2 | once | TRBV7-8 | ASSLRGDRTYSYT
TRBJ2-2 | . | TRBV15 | ATSRSASGTGELF
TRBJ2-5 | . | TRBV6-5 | ASRRVLETQY
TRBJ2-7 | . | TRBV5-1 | ASSLVDRGPYEQY
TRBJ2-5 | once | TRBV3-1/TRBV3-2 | ASSQGRRETQY
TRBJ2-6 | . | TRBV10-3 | AISVGLAGTSGANVLT
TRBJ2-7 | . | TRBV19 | ASSITSGESYEQY
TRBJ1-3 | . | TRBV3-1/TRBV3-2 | ASSQEGGVDTIY
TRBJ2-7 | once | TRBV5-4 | ASSPTGNYEQY
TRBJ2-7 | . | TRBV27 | ASSYRPGQIYEQY
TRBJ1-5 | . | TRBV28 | ASRLPGGTQPQH
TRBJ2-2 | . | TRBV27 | ASSPQGAGELF
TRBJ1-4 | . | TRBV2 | ASRTQGIANEKLF
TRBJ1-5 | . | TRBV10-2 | ASRDRSGQPQH
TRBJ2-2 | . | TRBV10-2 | ASSLLAGDTGELF
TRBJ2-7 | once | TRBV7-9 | ASSTLQGEYGQY